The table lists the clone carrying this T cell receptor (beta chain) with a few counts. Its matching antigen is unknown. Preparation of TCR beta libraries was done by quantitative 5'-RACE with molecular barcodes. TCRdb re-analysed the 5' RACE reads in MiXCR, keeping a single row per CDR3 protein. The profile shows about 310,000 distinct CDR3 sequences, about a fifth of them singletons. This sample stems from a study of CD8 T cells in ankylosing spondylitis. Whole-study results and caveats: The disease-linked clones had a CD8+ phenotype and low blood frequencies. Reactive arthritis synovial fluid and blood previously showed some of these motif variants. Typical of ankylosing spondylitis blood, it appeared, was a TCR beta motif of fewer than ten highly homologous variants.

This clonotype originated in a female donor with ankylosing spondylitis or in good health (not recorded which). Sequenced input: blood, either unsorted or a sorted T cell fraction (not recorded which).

As DNA, the CDR3 is TGCGCCAGCAGCTTGGATACAGGTATTCTAGAGACCCAGTACTTC. This encodes CASSLDTGILETQYF. The gene calls are TRBV5-1 and TRBJ2-5; perhaps TRBD1 as D (5 bases). Germline V CDR1 and CDR2: SGHRS, YFSETQ. Trimming cost V 0 bases and J 4 bases, with 13 bases left between them. CDR3 length equals 15 residues.